These 6 T cell receptor beta chains came from one sample sequenced in a study of human T cells and chemical hapten exposure. TCRdb reprocessed the RACE reads with MiXCR, giving one entry per CDR3 protein. The data hold some 90,000 distinct CDR3 sequences, with around 8.8% observed a single time. Time point indicated: healthy volunteer bleed at 2 weeks. The authors extracted total RNA from unfractionated whole blood. The sequenced sample was whole blood. The receptor source for this set is a female donor in good health. Some clones in this sample may be carry-over from other donors' samples.

In its sample, this clonotype was seen many times. The CDR3: CASSLGTGSYEQYF. The DNA for the CDR3 is TGTGCCAGCAGCTTAGGGACAGGGTCCTACGAGCAGTACTTC. The rearrangement joins TRBV11-3 to TRBJ2-7; 8 bases are shared with TRBD1. Trimming at V came to 1 base and at J to 1 base, leaving 0 bases not matched to a gene. The germline gives CDR1 SGHNT, CDR2 YENEEA. The CDR3 extends over 14 amino acids.

In this sample, this clonotype turned up a few times. The rearrangement uses TRBV29-1 and TRBJ2-3; TRBD2 agrees at 10 bases. This CDR3 spans 16 amino acids. J was trimmed by 2 bases and V by 1 base; bases with no gene match: 6. Germline loops: CDR1 SQVTM, CDR2 ANQGSEA. The CDR3 region has the DNA TGCAGCGTTGAAGTACTAGCGGGACCCTTCACAGATACGCAGTATTTT. It translates to CSVEVLAGPFTDTQYF.

The chain has TRBV27 and TRBJ2-5; 10 nucleotides match TRBD2. Unmatched junction bases numbered 11, after V lost 3 bases and J lost 1 base. The CDR3 spans 18 residues. Germline-derived CDR1 and CDR2 are MNHEY and SMNVEV (reference sequence). CDR3 residues: CASSFRGTSGDFQETQYF. The CDR3 nucleotides are TGTGCCAGCAGTTTCCGCGGAACTAGCGGGGATTTCCAAGAGACCCAGTACTTC.

As to this clonotype: The conserved phenylalanine or tryptophan normally closing the CDR3 is absent here, so this likely arose from a read error. The chain recombines TRBV4-3 with TRBJ2-1; 7 positions agree with TRBD2. Germline CDR1 and CDR2: LGHNA and YSLEER. V dropped 3 bases and J dropped 3; count of bases not matched to a gene: 8. The CDR3 consists of 16 residues. This CDR3 reads CASSQGGLGHYNEQFL. As DNA, the CDR3 is TGCGCCAGCAGCCAGGGTGGACTAGGGCACTACAATGAGCAGTTCCTC.

This clonotype was observed a handful of times. V is TRBV25-1 and J is TRBJ1-3; TRBD1 is a possible D gene (5 bases). V was shortened by 7 bases and J by 1 base, with 11 bases between the two germline ends. CDR3 length equals 14 residues. Per germline, CDR1 MGHDK and CDR2 SYGVNS. In DNA form, the CDR3 reads TGTGCCAGCACCGGGGGGAAATCTGGAAACACCATATATTTT. This translates into CASTGGKSGNTIYF. Full variable domain (remainder filled in from reference TRBV25-1 and TRBJ1-3): EADIYQTPRYLVIGTGKKITLECSQTMGHDKMYWYQQDPGMELHLIHYSYGVNSTEKGDLSSESTVSRIRTEHFPLTLESARPSHTSQYLCASTGGKSGNTIYFGEGSWLTVV.

The chain joins TRBV19 to TRBJ1-5; D gene uncertain. This CDR3 is built from 15 residues. Germline assignment: CDR1 LNHDA and CDR2 SQIVND (reference sequence). The V and J ends lost 5 bases and 0 bases respectively, with 11 bases between them. The chain's CDR3 is CASSFGRISNQPQHF. In nucleotides, the CDR3 is TGTGCCAGTAGTTTCGGACGTATTAGCAATCAGCCCCAGCATTTT. Full variable domain (outside the CDR3, taken from reference TRBV19 and TRBJ1-5): DGGITQSPKYLFRKEGQNVTLSCEQNLNHDAMYWYRQDPGQGLRLIYYSQIVNDFQKGDIAEGYSVSREKKESFPLTVTSAQKNPTAFYLCASSFGRISNQPQHFGDGTRLSIL.